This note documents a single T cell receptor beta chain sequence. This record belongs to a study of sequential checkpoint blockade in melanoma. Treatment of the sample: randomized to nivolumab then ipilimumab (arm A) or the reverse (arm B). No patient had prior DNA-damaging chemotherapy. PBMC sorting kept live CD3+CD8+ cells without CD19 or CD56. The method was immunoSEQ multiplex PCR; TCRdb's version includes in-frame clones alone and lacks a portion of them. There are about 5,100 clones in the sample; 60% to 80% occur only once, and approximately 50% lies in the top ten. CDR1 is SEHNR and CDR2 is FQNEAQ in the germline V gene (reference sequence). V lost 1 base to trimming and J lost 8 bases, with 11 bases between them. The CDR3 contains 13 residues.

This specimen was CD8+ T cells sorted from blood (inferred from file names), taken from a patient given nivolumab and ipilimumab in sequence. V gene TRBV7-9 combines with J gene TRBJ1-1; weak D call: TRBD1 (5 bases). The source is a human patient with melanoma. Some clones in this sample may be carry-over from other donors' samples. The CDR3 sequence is CASSLGTLPEAFF. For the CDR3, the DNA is TGTGCCAGCAGCTTAGGGACACTACCGGAAGCTTTCTTT.